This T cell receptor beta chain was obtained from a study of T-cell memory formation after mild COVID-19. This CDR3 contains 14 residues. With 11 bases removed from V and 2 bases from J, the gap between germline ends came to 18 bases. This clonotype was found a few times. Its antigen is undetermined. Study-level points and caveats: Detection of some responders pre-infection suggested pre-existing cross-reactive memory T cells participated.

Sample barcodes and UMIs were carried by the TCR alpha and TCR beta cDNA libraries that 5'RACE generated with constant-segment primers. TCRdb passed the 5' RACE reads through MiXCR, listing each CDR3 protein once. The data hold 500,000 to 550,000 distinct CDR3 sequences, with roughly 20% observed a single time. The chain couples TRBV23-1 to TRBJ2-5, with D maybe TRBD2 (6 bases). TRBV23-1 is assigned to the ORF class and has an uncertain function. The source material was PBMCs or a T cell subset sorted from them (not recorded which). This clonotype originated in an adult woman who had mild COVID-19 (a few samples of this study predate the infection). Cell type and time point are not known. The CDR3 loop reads CAPKGHGGQETQYF. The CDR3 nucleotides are TGCGCCCCAAAGGGCCACGGGGGACAAGAGACCCAGTACTTC.